The source of this T cell receptor (beta chain) is a study of blood T cell repertoires in COVID-19. From germline, CDR1 is MNHNY and CDR2 SVGAGI (reference sequence). This CDR3 has 15 residues. V gave up 0 bases and J gave up 3 bases, with 12 bases separating them. This table comes from immunoSEQ multiplex PCR, and its TCRdb copy is limited to in-frame clones, with some not included. The table has approximately 400,000 clones, about 87% seen once. Sequenced sample: peripheral blood. V is TRBV6-6 and J is TRBJ2-7; D might be TRBD2 (5 bases). This TCR was sampled from a woman between 50 and 59 years old with COVID-19, enrolled during active disease. CDR3 loop: CASSYSGLQGYEQYF. The CDR3 DNA is TGTGCCAGCAGTTACTCCGGACTCCAAGGCTACGAGCAGTACTTC.